The 20 T cell receptor beta chains in this list originate from one sample, sequenced in a study of blood T cell repertoires in COVID-19. Method: immunoSEQ multiplex PCR; TCRdb's copy keeps in-frame clones and lacks some. The sample yields around 180,000 clones, over 65% seen once. The sequenced sample consisted of peripheral blood. The receptors come from a person between 65 and 79 years old with COVID-19, enrolled during active disease.

This chain joins TRBV29-1 and TRBJ1-3; D remains ambiguous. This CDR3 has 12 residues. V lost 7 bases and J lost 0, with 7 bases in between. Germline assignment: CDR1 SQVTM and CDR2 ANQGSEA. As DNA, the CDR3 is TGCAGCGCAACGGGCTCTGGAAACACCATATATTTT. Translated, it gives CSATGSGNTIYF. The full variable domain, its missing parts supplied by reference TRBV29-1 and TRBJ1-3, is SAVISQKPSRDICQRGTSLTIQCQVDSQVTMMFWYRQQPGQSLTLIATANQGSEATYESGFVIDKFPISRPNLTFSTLTVSNMSPEDSSIYLCSATGSGNTIYFGEGSWLTVV.

This clone was detected only once. The chain has TRBV13 and TRBJ2-1, with 7 bases matching TRBD2. Trimming took 5 bases from V and 4 from J; bases not matched to a gene: 11. Germline assignment: CDR1 PRHDT and CDR2 FYEKMQ (reference sequence). This CDR3 region has 16 residues. Here the CDR3 DNA reads TGTGCCAGCAGCGCACTGGGGCTAGCGGAGTACAATGAGCAGTTCTTC. Amino acids: CASSALGLAEYNEQFF.

The genes are TRBV7-8 and TRBJ1-2; the D gene is possibly TRBD1 (5 bases). Germline CDR1 and CDR2: SGHVS and FQNEAQ. Trimming stripped 1 base from V and 14 bases from J, with 23 bases between. There are 15 residues in the CDR3. The CDR3 loop is CASSLVGADRVGKTF. The CDR3 region has the DNA TGTGCCAGCAGCTTAGTAGGGGCGGACCGCGTAGGTAAAACCTTC.

The chain carries TRBV6-6 and TRBJ2-1; D may be TRBD2 (7 bases). Germline V gives CDR1 MNHNY, CDR2 SVGAGI (reference sequence). Trimming removed 5 bases at V and 9 bases at J, with 29 bases between. There are 18 residues in the CDR3. The CDR3 DNA reads TGTGCCAGCAGTCCCTCACCCCGGGGGGCGGGAATAATAGGTGAGCAGTTCTTC. This sequence encodes CASSPSPRGAGIIGEQFF.

This clone was seen more than once but under ten times. The CDR3: CASSQGKFYRSNTEAFF. Here the CDR3 DNA reads TGTGCCAGCAGCCAAGGAAAGTTTTACAGGTCTAACACTGAAGCTTTCTTT. The chain recombines TRBV3-1 (or the pseudogene TRBV3-2) with TRBJ1-1, with a weak D call TRBD1 (5 bases). The ends were cut back, 1 base at V and 2 bases at J, with 17 bases in the middle. Germline V lookup: CDR1 LGHDT, CDR2 YNNKEL (reference sequence). The CDR3 has 17 residues.

The rearrangement links TRBV18 to TRBJ1-3, with 7 positions matching TRBD1. The CDR3 consists of 15 residues. The ends lost 6 bases at V and 4 bases at J; junction bases unmatched: 9. CDR1 KGHSH and CDR2 LQKENI come from the germline V gene. Written as DNA, the CDR3 is TGTGCCAGCTCCGAACAGGGGCATCTAGGAAACACCATATATTTT. It encodes CASSEQGHLGNTIYF.

The DNA for the CDR3 is TGTGCCAGCAGGGCAGACAGGGTCCACGAGCAGTACTTC. Amino acid sequence: CASRADRVHEQYF. The chain recombines TRBV28 with TRBJ2-7, with 7 bases lining up with TRBD1. Germline CDR1 MDHEN, CDR2 SYDVKM. The CDR3 extends over 13 amino acids. Unmatched junction bases numbered 7, after V lost 6 bases and J lost 5 bases.

This clone is a singleton in its sample. J is TRBJ1-5 and V is TRBV7-3; D is undetermined. This CDR3 spans 13 amino acids. From germline, CDR1 is SGHTA and CDR2 FQGTGA. With 5 bases removed from V and 7 bases from J, the gap between germline ends came to 12 bases. The CDR3 region is CASSVGRFQPQHF. CDR3 sequence (DNA): TGTGCCAGCAGCGTGGGGAGGTTCCAGCCCCAGCATTTT.

The rearrangement uses TRBV5-4 and TRBJ2-5, with TRBD2 matching over 7 bases. Germline CDR1 SGHNT, CDR2 YYREEE (reference sequence). J gave up 8 bases and V 4 bases, and 23 bases lay outside the gene matches. The CDR3 is made up of 18 amino acids. The CDR3 DNA reads TGTGCCAGCAGCGCGGGCCTCCTAGCGGCCGGGGGAAGTAGTACCCAGTACTTC. This codes for CASSAGLLAAGGSSTQYF.

The chain carries TRBV5-6 and TRBJ1-1; no reliable D call. CDR3 length equals 15 residues. Germline CDR1 SGHDT, CDR2 YYEEEE. Trimming took 4 bases from V and 3 from J, leaving 16 bases between them. CDR3 in DNA: TGTGCCAGCAGCCCCGCGACCCTACGGGACACTGAAGCTTTCTTT. It translates to CASSPATLRDTEAFF. Drawing the rest from reference TRBV5-6 and TRBJ1-1, the complete variable domain is DAGVTQSPTHLIKTRGQQVTLRCSPKSGHDTVSWYQQALGQGPQFIFQYYEEEERQRGNFPDRFSGHQFPNYSSELNVNALLLGDSALYLCASSPATLRDTEAFFGQGTRLTVV.

The CDR3: CAWSESVSGRRNEQFF. CDR3 DNA: TGTGCCTGGAGTGAGTCGGTGAGCGGACGAAGAAATGAGCAGTTCTTC. This chain joins TRBV30 and TRBJ2-1; D is perhaps TRBD2 (5 bases). CDR3 length: 16 residues. The germline V gene has CDR1 GTSNPN and CDR2 SVGIG (reference sequence). The germline V and J ends were trimmed by 1 base and 7 bases, with 20 bases remaining between them.

The V call is TRBV9, the J call TRBJ2-3; D is undetermined. V lost 6 bases and J lost 3, with 11 bases in between. The CDR3 length is 13 residues. Germline values: CDR1 SGDLS, CDR2 YYNGEE. Here the CDR3 DNA reads TGTGCCAGCAACCCTGACGGGACAGATACGCAGTATTTT. It encodes CASNPDGTDTQYF. The complete variable domain, with remaining parts taken from reference TRBV9 and TRBJ2-3, reads DSGVTQTPKHLITATGQRVTLRCSPRSGDLSVYWYQQSLDQGLQFLIQYYNGEERAKGNILERFSAQQFPDLHSELNLSSLELGDSALYFCASNPDGTDTQYFGPGTRLTVL.

This clone was seen a handful of times. V gene TRBV6-6 combines with J gene TRBJ2-7; 8 bases align to TRBD1. V lost 6 bases to trimming and J lost 12 bases; unmatched junction nucleotides: 7. Germline V gene sequence: CDR1 MNHNY, CDR2 SVGAGI (reference sequence). The CDR3 sequence is 11 residues long. CDR3 DNA: TGTGCCAGCAGCGACGACAGGGGACCGTACTTC. As protein: CASSDDRGPYF.

The V call is TRBV24-1, the J call TRBJ2-5, with 8 nucleotides matching TRBD1. The CDR3 is made up of 13 amino acids. V trimming: 8 bases; J trimming: 4 bases; junction bases outside the gene matches: 5. Germline values: CDR1 KGHDR, CDR2 SFDVKD. Here the CDR3 DNA reads TGTGCCACCAAGGACAGGGTCGTAGAGACCCAGTACTTC. Amino acids: CATKDRVVETQYF.

This clone was recorded many times. The rearrangement links TRBV4-2 to TRBJ2-7; 7 bases align to TRBD1. CDR1 and CDR2 from the germline V gene are LGHNA and YNFKEQ. CDR3 length equals 15 residues. V gave up 2 bases and J gave up 3 bases; unmatched junction bases: 7. DNA of the CDR3: TGTGCCAGCAGCCAAAGCTGGGACAGCGTCTACGAGCAGTACTTC. It codes for CASSQSWDSVYEQYF.

CDR3 DNA sequence: TGTGCCAGCAGCAACAAACAGCGGGCCCTATACGAGCAGTACTTC. It yields the protein CASSNKQRALYEQYF. The chain carries TRBV21-1 and TRBJ2-7; the D call of TRBD2 is as the table states it, not checked on the DNA. TRBV21-1 is recorded as a pseudogene. This CDR3 has 15 amino acids.

The chain couples TRBV5-4 to TRBJ2-7; 7 bases match TRBD1. J was trimmed by 1 base and V by 4 bases; bases with no gene match: 8. Germline V CDR1 and CDR2: SGHNT, YYREEE (reference sequence). The CDR3 is made up of 15 amino acids. DNA of the CDR3: TGTGCCAGCAGCATACTGACAGGGAGATCCTACGAGCAGTACTTC. This translates into CASSILTGRSYEQYF.

The chain links TRBV7-9 to TRBJ2-2; D is unresolved. Trimming took off 3 bases at V and 2 bases at J, with 7 bases between the two ends. Germline V gene data show CDR1 as SEHNR and CDR2 as FQNEAQ (reference sequence). The CDR3 loop spans 14 amino acids. The CDR3 nucleotides are TGTGCCAGCAGCTTGGCGGTTAACACCGGGGAGCTGTTTTTT. The encoded protein is CASSLAVNTGELFF.

This chain uses TRBV11-1 with TRBJ1-2; 9 bases are a match to TRBD1. This CDR3 is 14 amino acids long. The V and J ends lost 5 bases and 3 bases, in that order; junction bases with no gene match: 4. Germline lookup yields CDR1 SGHAT and CDR2 FQDESV (reference sequence). CDR3 sequence: CASSRDRVDYGYTF. DNA of the CDR3: TGTGCCAGCAGCCGGGACAGGGTCGACTATGGCTACACCTTC.

V is TRBV29-1 and J is TRBJ2-5; TRBD1 agrees at 8 bases. The ends lost 2 bases at V and 5 bases at J; junction bases unmatched: 10. Germline loops: CDR1 SQVTM, CDR2 ANQGSEA. CDR3 length: 15 residues. This CDR3 reads CSVELFGQGGETQYF. The CDR3 DNA reads TGCAGCGTTGAATTATTTGGACAGGGTGGGGAGACCCAGTACTTC.